Listed below are T cell receptor beta chains from one sample, sequenced in a study of T cells in Graves' hyperthyroidism and ophthalmopathy. TCRdb redid the calling of the multiplex PCR reads with MiXCR, one entry per CDR3 protein. The data contain about 200,000 distinct CDR3 sequences, about 16% of them singletons. Material for sequencing was blood. These receptors originate from a man aged 35 to 55 with Graves' hyperthyroidism. Each CDR3 is given with its conserved first and last residue. The order of the fields is J gene, V gene, clone size, D gene, CDR3 DNA, CDR3 protein. D genes are given only for firm matches. Only part of the rows carry a size: once, few, many, or a class if the clone is expanded.

j_call: TRBJ1-4
v_call: TRBV15
clone_size: few
d_call: TRBD1
cdr3_nt: TGTGCCACCAGCAGATCGGACAGGGGGAGGAATGAAAAACTGTTTTTT
cdr3_aa: CATSRSDRGRNEKLFF

j_call: TRBJ2-5
v_call: TRBV7-2
clone_size: many
d_call: .
cdr3_nt: TGTGCCAGCAGCCCAGAGGTCTGGTACCAAGAGACCCAGTACTTC
cdr3_aa: CASSPEVWYQETQYF

j_call: TRBJ2-2
v_call: TRBV18
clone_size: many
d_call: .
cdr3_nt: TGTGCCAGCTCAACGGGGGCAGCGAACACCGGGGAGCTGTTTTTT
cdr3_aa: CASSTGAANTGELFF

j_call: TRBJ2-5
v_call: TRBV5-1
clone_size: many
d_call: .
cdr3_nt: TGCGCCAGCAGCCCCAGGACAGTCCAAGAGACCCAGTACTTC
cdr3_aa: CASSPRTVQETQYF

j_call: TRBJ1-5
v_call: TRBV24-1
clone_size: many
d_call: .
cdr3_nt: TGTGCCACCAGTGATTGGCAGGCCAATCAGCCCCAGCATTTT
cdr3_aa: CATSDWQANQPQHF

j_call: TRBJ2-7
v_call: TRBV6-2/TRBV6-3
clone_size: .
d_call: .
cdr3_nt: TGTGCCAGCGGCCTCCTTAGGTACTCCTACGAGCAGTACTTC
cdr3_aa: CASGLLRYSYEQYF

j_call: TRBJ2-7
v_call: TRBV7-2
clone_size: .
d_call: TRBD1
cdr3_nt: TGTGCCAGCAGCGAGTGGATAGGGGGCCTCGAGCAGTACTTC
cdr3_aa: CASSEWIGGLEQYF

j_call: TRBJ2-1
v_call: TRBV18
clone_size: .
d_call: TRBD2
cdr3_nt: TGTGCCAGCTCACCTGACCGACTAGCGAGTGAGCAGTTCTTC
cdr3_aa: CASSPDRLASEQFF

j_call: TRBJ2-1
v_call: TRBV5-1
clone_size: .
d_call: .
cdr3_nt: TGCGCCAGCAGCTTGTTCGGCTACAATGAGCAGTTCTTC
cdr3_aa: CASSLFGYNEQFF

j_call: TRBJ2-7
v_call: TRBV20-1
clone_size: many
d_call: .
cdr3_nt: TGCAGTGCTAGCCCAACAGCGAACGAGCAGTACTTC
cdr3_aa: CSASPTANEQYF

j_call: TRBJ1-1
v_call: TRBV7-8
clone_size: many
d_call: .
cdr3_nt: TGTGCCAGCAGCCTTGAGGTCCGCGGACTGCAAGCTTTCTTT
cdr3_aa: CASSLEVRGLQAFF

j_call: TRBJ1-4
v_call: TRBV4-3
clone_size: few
d_call: .
cdr3_nt: TGCGCCAGCAGCCTCAACGGGATAACTAATGAAAAACTGTTTTTT
cdr3_aa: CASSLNGITNEKLFF

j_call: TRBJ2-6
v_call: TRBV7-9
clone_size: .
d_call: TRBD1
cdr3_nt: TGTGCCAGCAGCTCAGGACAGGGGGCGCTTGGGGCCAACGTCCTGACTTTC
cdr3_aa: CASSSGQGALGANVLTF

j_call: TRBJ1-4
v_call: TRBV28
clone_size: many
d_call: TRBD1
cdr3_nt: TGTGCCAGCAGTTCCGCGGGTGGGACAGGAGGTGAAAAACTGTTTTTT
cdr3_aa: CASSSAGGTGGEKLFF

j_call: TRBJ1-4
v_call: TRBV30
clone_size: many
d_call: .
cdr3_nt: TGTGCCTGGAGTGTAGGGTTAAATGAAAAACTGTTTTTT
cdr3_aa: CAWSVGLNEKLFF

j_call: TRBJ2-1
v_call: TRBV5-1
clone_size: many
d_call: .
cdr3_nt: TGCGCCAGCTCACATCAGAGGGATATGAATGAGCAGTTCTTC
cdr3_aa: CASSHQRDMNEQFF

j_call: TRBJ1-6
v_call: TRBV7-2
clone_size: .
d_call: .
cdr3_nt: TGTGCCAGCAGCTTACGTCGGGGGGGTCCGAGCTCCTATAATTCACCCCTCCACTTT
cdr3_aa: CASSLRRGGPSSYNSPLHF

j_call: TRBJ2-3
v_call: TRBV18
clone_size: few
d_call: TRBD1
cdr3_nt: TGTGCCAGCTCACCATGGGCCAGGGGGCTAGATACGCAGTATTTT
cdr3_aa: CASSPWARGLDTQYF

j_call: TRBJ1-6
v_call: TRBV7-2
clone_size: many
d_call: .
cdr3_nt: TGTGCCAGCAGCCCTAGCCCCGGCGGGGGTCGATCACCCCTCCACTTT
cdr3_aa: CASSPSPGGGRSPLHF

j_call: TRBJ1-1
v_call: TRBV5-1
clone_size: many
d_call: .
cdr3_nt: TGCGCCAGCAGCTTGTTATCGCAAAACACTGAAGCTTTCTTT
cdr3_aa: CASSLLSQNTEAFF

j_call: TRBJ1-6
v_call: TRBV2
clone_size: many
d_call: TRBD1
cdr3_nt: TGTGCCAGCAGGCGGGACAGAGTTAATTCACCCCTCCACTTT
cdr3_aa: CASRRDRVNSPLHF

j_call: TRBJ1-4
v_call: TRBV4-3
clone_size: .
d_call: TRBD1
cdr3_nt: TGCGCCAGCAGCCAAGAGGACAGGGGGCGAGAAAAACTGTTTTTT
cdr3_aa: CASSQEDRGREKLFF

j_call: TRBJ1-3
v_call: TRBV7-2
clone_size: .
d_call: .
cdr3_nt: TGTGCCAGCAGCCCCAGGACCTTGAGCTCTGGAAACACCATATATTTT
cdr3_aa: CASSPRTLSSGNTIYF

j_call: TRBJ2-5
v_call: TRBV6-2/TRBV6-3
clone_size: many
d_call: TRBD2
cdr3_nt: TGTGCCAGCACCCGGGGGGGCCGGGACGAGACCCAGTACTTC
cdr3_aa: CASTRGGRDETQYF

j_call: TRBJ2-5
v_call: TRBV20-1
clone_size: .
d_call: .
cdr3_nt: TGCAGTGCTGGCCGACGGCTTTGGGAGACCCAGTACTTC
cdr3_aa: CSAGRRLWETQYF

j_call: TRBJ2-3
v_call: TRBV20-1
clone_size: many
d_call: .
cdr3_nt: TGCAGTGCTAGAGATGTACGGGGTGGCACAGATACGCAGTATTTT
cdr3_aa: CSARDVRGGTDTQYF

j_call: TRBJ2-7
v_call: TRBV30
clone_size: many
d_call: TRBD2
cdr3_nt: TGTGCCTGGAGTGTACTGGGAGGGATAGGGCAGTACTTC
cdr3_aa: CAWSVLGGIGQYF

j_call: TRBJ2-1
v_call: TRBV6-1
clone_size: .
d_call: .
cdr3_nt: TGTGCCAGCCGTAAGGGGGGGCTATGGAATGAGCAGTTCTTC
cdr3_aa: CASRKGGLWNEQFF

j_call: TRBJ1-1
v_call: TRBV18
clone_size: many
d_call: .
cdr3_nt: TGTGCCAGCTCAAACGTGGGGGGTCCAAACACTGAAGCTTTCTTT
cdr3_aa: CASSNVGGPNTEAFF

j_call: TRBJ1-5
v_call: TRBV19
clone_size: .
d_call: .
cdr3_nt: TGTGCCAGTAGGGCACTTCGGGGTGTTCAGCCCCAGCATTTT
cdr3_aa: CASRALRGVQPQHF

j_call: TRBJ2-4
v_call: TRBV2
clone_size: many
d_call: .
cdr3_nt: TGTGCCAGCAGTGGTCAGGACATGAGGTACTTC
cdr3_aa: CASSGQDMRYF

j_call: TRBJ2-3
v_call: TRBV27
clone_size: .
d_call: .
cdr3_nt: TGTGCCAGCAGTTTACTGGGAGGACGATACACAGATACGCAGTATTTT
cdr3_aa: CASSLLGGRYTDTQYF

j_call: TRBJ2-2
v_call: TRBV4-1
clone_size: .
d_call: .
cdr3_nt: TGCGCCAGCAGCCAAGAGGAGGGGCTGGGCACCGGGGAGCTGTTTTTT
cdr3_aa: CASSQEEGLGTGELFF

j_call: TRBJ2-1
v_call: TRBV6-5
clone_size: .
d_call: TRBD2
cdr3_nt: TGTGCCAGCAGTTACGGCGGGCGGGAGGGCCACGGGAATGAGCAGTTCTTC
cdr3_aa: CASSYGGREGHGNEQFF

j_call: TRBJ2-2
v_call: TRBV27
clone_size: many
d_call: TRBD1
cdr3_nt: TGTGCCCCGCCCGGGACAGGGGAGGGGAACACCGGGGAGCTGTTTTTT
cdr3_aa: CAPPGTGEGNTGELFF

j_call: TRBJ2-5
v_call: TRBV20-1
clone_size: many
d_call: TRBD2
cdr3_nt: TGCAGTGCTAGAACAGCGGGGGGCCGAGAGACCCAGTACTTC
cdr3_aa: CSARTAGGRETQYF

j_call: TRBJ2-5
v_call: TRBV7-2
clone_size: many
d_call: .
cdr3_nt: TGTGCCAGCAGCTTAGCGGGGAAGGCCCAAGAGTACTTC
cdr3_aa: CASSLAGKAQEYF

j_call: TRBJ2-7
v_call: TRBV7-9
clone_size: .
d_call: .
cdr3_nt: TGTGCCAGCAGCTTAGCTGGGGGGGACAAGGGCGAGCAGTACTTC
cdr3_aa: CASSLAGGDKGEQYF

j_call: TRBJ1-6
v_call: TRBV7-2
clone_size: many
d_call: .
cdr3_nt: TGTGCCAGCAGCTGGGGGGGGCTCGGTAATTCACCCCTCCACTTT
cdr3_aa: CASSWGGLGNSPLHF

j_call: TRBJ2-7
v_call: TRBV2
clone_size: many
d_call: .
cdr3_nt: TGTGCCAGCAGAGGAACAGGAGCCGATTCCTACGAGCAGTACTTC
cdr3_aa: CASRGTGADSYEQYF